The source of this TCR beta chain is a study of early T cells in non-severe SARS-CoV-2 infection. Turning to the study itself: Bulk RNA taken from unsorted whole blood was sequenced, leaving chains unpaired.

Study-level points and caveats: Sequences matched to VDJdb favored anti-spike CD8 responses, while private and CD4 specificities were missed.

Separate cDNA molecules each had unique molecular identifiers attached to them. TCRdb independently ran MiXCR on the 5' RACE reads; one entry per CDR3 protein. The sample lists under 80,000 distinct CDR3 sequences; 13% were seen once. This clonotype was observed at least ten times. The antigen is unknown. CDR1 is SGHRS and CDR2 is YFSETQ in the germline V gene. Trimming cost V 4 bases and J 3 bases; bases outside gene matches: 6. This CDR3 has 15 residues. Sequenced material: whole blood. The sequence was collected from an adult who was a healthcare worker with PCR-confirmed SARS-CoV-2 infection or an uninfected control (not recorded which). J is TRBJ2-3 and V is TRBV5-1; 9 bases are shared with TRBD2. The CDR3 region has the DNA TGCGCCAGCAGCGACGGAGCGGGGGGAACAGATACGCAGTATTTT. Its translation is CASSDGAGGTDTQYF.